This passage covers 15 T cell receptor beta chains from one sample sequenced in a study of identical twins. Via MiXCR, TCRdb re-called the 5' RACE reads, giving one row per CDR3 protein. The sample lists under 800,000 distinct CDR3 sequences, approximately 21% occurring once. These same data were also listed under a study on T cells expressing NK-cell markers.

The sample comprised PBMCs. All receptors come from a woman younger than 35 in good health.

This clonotype was counted ten times or more. The rearrangement uses TRBV12-3 or TRBV12-4 and TRBJ2-7; D uncertain. The CDR3 extends over 11 amino acids. V lost 4 bases and J 6 bases, leaving 7 bases between the germline ends. The CDR3 loop is CASSSSGEQYF. DNA for the CDR3: TGTGCCAGCAGTTCATCCGGCGAGCAGTACTTC.

This clonotype occurred many times. This rearrangement joins TRBV7-9 to TRBJ1-3; D gene unclear. Germline assignment: CDR1 SEHNR and CDR2 FQNEAQ (reference sequence). Trimming removed 1 base from V and 4 bases from J, with 11 bases in between. This CDR3 has 15 residues. The CDR3 bases are TGTGCCAGCAGCTTAGAGGCCAGCTGGGGAAACACCATATATTTT. Amino acid sequence: CASSLEASWGNTIYF.

This CDR3 is CASSGVAVQETQYF. The CDR3 nucleotides are TGTGCCAGCAGTGGGGTAGCGGTCCAAGAGACCCAGTACTTC. This chain joins TRBV6-1 and TRBJ2-5; maybe TRBD2 (6 bases). V lost 4 bases and J lost 1, with 10 bases in between. The CDR3 contains 14 residues. Germline lookup yields CDR1 MNHNS and CDR2 SASEGT.

The chain links TRBV7-9 to TRBJ2-1, with D possibly being TRBD1 or TRBD2 (6 bases each). V was shortened by 5 bases and J by 5 bases, with 19 bases between the two germline ends. This CDR3 comprises 16 residues. CDR1 is SEHNR, CDR2 FQNEAQ, per germline (reference sequence). This CDR3 is CASSNARGPPHNEQFF. As DNA, the CDR3 is TGTGCCAGCAGCAATGCCCGGGGGCCCCCCCACAATGAGCAGTTCTTC.

The chain carries TRBV7-2 and TRBJ2-7; D is undetermined. There are 15 residues in the CDR3. Germline V lookup: CDR1 SGHTA, CDR2 FQGNSA. V lost 5 bases, J lost 3 bases, and 17 bases lay in between. Written as DNA, the CDR3 is TGTGCCAGCAGCCCTATTCTGTGGAGAAACTACGAGCAGTACTTC. Translating it yields CASSPILWRNYEQYF. Together with reference TRBV7-2 and TRBJ2-7, the CDR3 gives the full variable domain: GAGVSQSPSNKVTEKGKDVELRCDPISGHTALYWYRQSLGQGLEFLIYFQGNSAPDKSGLPSDRFSAERTGGSVSTLTIQRTQQEDSAVYLCASSPILWRNYEQYFGPGTRLTVT.

This clonotype was observed at least ten times. This rearrangement joins TRBV18 to TRBJ2-7, with 8 bases lining up with TRBD1. The CDR3 has 14 amino acids. From germline, CDR1 is KGHSH and CDR2 LQKENI. V was pared by 8 bases and J by 2 bases, with 8 bases of the junction left unmatched. The CDR3: CASSPQGVTYEQYF. For the CDR3, the DNA is TGTGCCAGCAGCCCACAGGGGGTCACCTACGAGCAGTACTTC.

This clonotype has a count of ten or more. The chain links TRBV9 to TRBJ2-7, with TRBD1 identical over 8 bases. Germline V lookup: CDR1 SGDLS, CDR2 YYNGEE. The CDR3 totals 14 residues. V dropped 6 bases and J dropped 2; count of bases not matched to a gene: 7. The CDR3 DNA follows: TGTGCCAGCACCCCGGGACAGGCCACCTACGAGCAGTACTTC. It translates to CASTPGQATYEQYF.

The chain joins TRBV6-2 or TRBV6-3 to TRBJ2-7; D is unresolved. Looked up from germline, CDR1 is MNHEY and CDR2 is SVGEGT. V was pared by 5 bases and J by 4 bases, with 12 bases between. The CDR3 extends over 13 amino acids. The CDR3 region is CASSPDGLYEQYF. The CDR3 region has the DNA TGTGCCAGCAGTCCGGATGGGCTTTACGAGCAGTACTTC.

V usage is TRBV5-1 and J usage is TRBJ2-7, with 8 bases matching TRBD1. Looked up from germline, CDR1 is SGHRS and CDR2 is YFSETQ. The CDR3 spans 14 residues. J was trimmed by 5 bases and V by 0 bases; bases with no gene match: 4. CDR3 bases: TGCGCCAGCAGCTTGGCCCCGACAGGGGACGAGCAGTACTTC. Amino acid sequence: CASSLAPTGDEQYF. Looking up the rest from reference TRBV5-1 and TRBJ2-7 gives the full variable domain: KAGVTQTPRYLIKTRGQQVTLSCSPISGHRSVSWYQQTPGQGLQFLFEYFSETQRNKGNFPGRFSGRQFSNSRSEMNVSTLELGDSALYLCASSLAPTGDEQYFGPGTRLTVT.

This rearrangement joins TRBV27 to TRBJ2-3; D is ambiguous. The ends were cut back, 3 bases at V and 4 bases at J, with 8 bases in the middle. Germline V gives CDR1 MNHEY, CDR2 SMNVEV (reference sequence). The CDR3 is made up of 13 amino acids. The CDR3 DNA follows: TGTGCCAGCAGTTTCACAGTATCAGATACGCAGTATTTT. Residues: CASSFTVSDTQYF.

This clonotype was seen a few times. J is TRBJ2-5 and V is TRBV7-9, with 8 bases matching TRBD1. V was pared by 2 bases and J by 4 bases, with 3 bases of the junction left unmatched. CDR1 is SEHNR, CDR2 FQNEAQ, per germline (reference sequence). This CDR3 is built from 14 residues. This CDR3 is CASSLPTGVETQYF. CDR3 bases: TGTGCCAGCAGCTTACCGACAGGGGTAGAGACCCAGTACTTC.

CDR3 sequence reads: CASSLAARGRNSPLHF. As DNA, the CDR3 is TGTGCCAGCAGTTTAGCGGCCCGGGGGAGGAATTCACCCCTCCACTTT. The chain is built from TRBV27 and TRBJ1-6; D is possibly TRBD1 (5 bases). V lost 2 bases to trimming and J lost 7 bases, with 15 bases between them. The CDR3 covers 16 residues. Germline CDR1 is MNHEY and CDR2 is SMNVEV (reference sequence).

The CDR3 coding sequence is TGTGCCAGCAGCTTAACCCCAGGGCTAGGGGCCAACGTCCTGACTTTC. Translated, it gives CASSLTPGLGANVLTF. The chain has TRBV11-2 and TRBJ2-6; possibly TRBD1 for D (5 bases). CDR3 length equals 16 residues. Germline V gene lookup returns CDR1 SGHAT and CDR2 FQNNGV. V gave up 2 bases and J gave up 4 bases, with 12 bases separating them.

The J gene is TRBJ2-1, the V gene TRBV6-2 or TRBV6-3; the D is unclear. Trimming took 6 bases from V and 10 from J, leaving 10 bases between them. Germline assignment: CDR1 MNHEY and CDR2 SVGEGT. This CDR3 is built from 11 residues. CDR3 sequence: CASRSFGEQFF. CDR3 DNA: TGTGCCAGCAGAAGCTTTGGGGAGCAGTTCTTC.

This CDR3 is CASSYGISGNTIYF. The CDR3 bases are TGTGCCAGCAGCTACGGGATCTCTGGAAACACCATATATTTT. V gene TRBV7-9 combines with J gene TRBJ1-3; no definite D call. In germline, CDR1 is SEHNR, CDR2 FQNEAQ (reference sequence). This CDR3 region has 14 residues. Trimming stripped 4 bases from V and 0 bases from J, with 7 bases between.